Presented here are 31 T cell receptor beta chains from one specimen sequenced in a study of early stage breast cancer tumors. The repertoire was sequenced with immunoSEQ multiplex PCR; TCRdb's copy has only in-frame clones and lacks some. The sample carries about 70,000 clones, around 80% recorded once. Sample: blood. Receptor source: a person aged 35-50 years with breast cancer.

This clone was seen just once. The CDR3 sequence: CAWSDTSGKQGEIWNQPQHF. CDR3 sequence (DNA): TGTGCCTGGAGTGACACCAGTGGAAAACAGGGGGAAATATGGAATCAGCCCCAGCATTTT. The chain employs TRBV30 and TRBJ1-5, with 8 bases lining up with TRBD1. Germline V lookup: CDR1 GTSNPN, CDR2 SVGIG (reference sequence). CDR3 length: 20 amino acids. The trim removed 1 base at V and 4 bases at J, leaving 21 bases unmatched.

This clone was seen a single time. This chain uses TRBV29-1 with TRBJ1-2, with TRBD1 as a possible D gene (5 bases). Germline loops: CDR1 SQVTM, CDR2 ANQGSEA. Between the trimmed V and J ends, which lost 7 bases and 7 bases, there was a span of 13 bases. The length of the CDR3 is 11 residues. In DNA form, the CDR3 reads TGCAGCGCTCAATGGGGGGGTGGCTACACCTTC. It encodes CSAQWGGGYTF.

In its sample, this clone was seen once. CDR3 DNA sequence: TGTGCCAGCAGCTTGGTGCGGGGAGCATCGAATGAGCAGTTCTTC. Encoded protein: CASSLVRGASNEQFF. The V call is TRBV5-8, the J call TRBJ2-1, with D perhaps matching TRBD2 (6 bases). The CDR3 has 15 amino acids. The V gene lost 0 bases and the J gene lost 7 bases, with 14 bases spanning the gap. CDR1 SGHTS and CDR2 YDEGEE come from the germline V gene.

The CDR3, as DNA: TGTGCCATCAGTGACCCGACAGGGGGGAACACTGAAGCTTTCTTT. Its translation: CAISDPTGGNTEAFF. The chain carries TRBV10-3 and TRBJ1-1; 9 bases are a match to TRBD1. J was trimmed by 1 base and V by 3 bases; bases with no gene match: 3. Germline V gene data show CDR1 as ENHRY and CDR2 as SYGVKD. This CDR3 has 15 residues.

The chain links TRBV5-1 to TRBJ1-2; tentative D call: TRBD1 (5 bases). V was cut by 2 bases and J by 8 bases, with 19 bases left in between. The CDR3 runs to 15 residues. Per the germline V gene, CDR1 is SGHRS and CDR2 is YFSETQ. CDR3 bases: TGCGCCAGCAGCTTACAAGCGACAGCCCAGACGGGCTACACCTTC. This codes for CASSLQATAQTGYTF.

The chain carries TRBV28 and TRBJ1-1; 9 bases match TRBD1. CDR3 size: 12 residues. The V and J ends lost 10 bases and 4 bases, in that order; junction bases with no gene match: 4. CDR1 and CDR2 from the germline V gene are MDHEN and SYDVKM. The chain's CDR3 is CATLTGGTEAFF. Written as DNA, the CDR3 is TGTGCCACCCTGACAGGGGGCACTGAAGCTTTCTTT.

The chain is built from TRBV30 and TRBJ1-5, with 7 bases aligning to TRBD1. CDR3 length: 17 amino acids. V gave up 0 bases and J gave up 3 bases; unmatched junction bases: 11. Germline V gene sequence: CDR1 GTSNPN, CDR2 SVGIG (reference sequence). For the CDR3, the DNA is TGTGCCTGGAGTGTACCCCCGACAGGGATGAACAATCAGCCCCAGCATTTT. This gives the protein CAWSVPPTGMNNQPQHF.

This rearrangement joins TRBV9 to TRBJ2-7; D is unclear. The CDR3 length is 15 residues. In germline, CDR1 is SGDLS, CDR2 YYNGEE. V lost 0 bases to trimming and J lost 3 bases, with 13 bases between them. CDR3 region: CASSVDDGRGYEQYF. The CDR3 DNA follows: TGTGCCAGCAGCGTAGACGACGGAAGAGGCTACGAGCAGTACTTC.

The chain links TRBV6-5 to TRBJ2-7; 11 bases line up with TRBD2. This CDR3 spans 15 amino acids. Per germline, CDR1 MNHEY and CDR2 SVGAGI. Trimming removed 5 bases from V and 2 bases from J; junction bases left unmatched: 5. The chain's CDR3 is CASSPGTSGTYEQYF. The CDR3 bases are TGTGCCAGCAGTCCCGGGACTAGCGGTACCTACGAGCAGTACTTC.

The CDR3 region is CASSYSSGTGDEKLFF. The CDR3 DNA sequence: TGTGCCAGCAGTTACTCGAGTGGTACTGGGGATGAAAAACTGTTTTTT. The chain couples TRBV6-5 to TRBJ1-4; D is undetermined. Germline V gene sequence: CDR1 MNHEY, CDR2 SVGAGI. Between the trimmed V and J ends, which lost 0 bases and 6 bases, there was a span of 14 bases. This CDR3 is 16 amino acids long.

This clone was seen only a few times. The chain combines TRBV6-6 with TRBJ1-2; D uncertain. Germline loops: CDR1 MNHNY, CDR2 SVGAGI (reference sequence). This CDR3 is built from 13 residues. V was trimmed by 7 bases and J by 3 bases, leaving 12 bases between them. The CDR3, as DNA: TGTGCCAGCATTCGGGGTATGGACTATGGCTACACCTTC. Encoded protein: CASIRGMDYGYTF.

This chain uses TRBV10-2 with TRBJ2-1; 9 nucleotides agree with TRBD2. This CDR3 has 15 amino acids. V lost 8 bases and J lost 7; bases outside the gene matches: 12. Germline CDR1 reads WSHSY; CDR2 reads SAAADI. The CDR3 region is CASGWAGGPGNEQFF. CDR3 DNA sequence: TGCGCCAGCGGGTGGGCGGGAGGGCCGGGGAATGAGCAGTTCTTC.

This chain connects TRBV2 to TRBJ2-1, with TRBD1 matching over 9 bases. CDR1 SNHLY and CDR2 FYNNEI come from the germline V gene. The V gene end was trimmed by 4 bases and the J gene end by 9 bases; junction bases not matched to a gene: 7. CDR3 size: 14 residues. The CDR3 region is CASSGRDRDAEQFF. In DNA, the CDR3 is TGTGCCAGCAGTGGAAGGGACAGGGATGCTGAGCAGTTCTTC.

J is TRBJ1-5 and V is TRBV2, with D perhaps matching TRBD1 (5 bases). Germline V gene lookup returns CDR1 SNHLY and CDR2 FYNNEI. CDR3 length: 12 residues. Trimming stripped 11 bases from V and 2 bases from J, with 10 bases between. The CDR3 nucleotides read TGTGCCCAGGGTGGGGGCAATCAGCCCCAGCATTTT. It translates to CAQGGGNQPQHF.

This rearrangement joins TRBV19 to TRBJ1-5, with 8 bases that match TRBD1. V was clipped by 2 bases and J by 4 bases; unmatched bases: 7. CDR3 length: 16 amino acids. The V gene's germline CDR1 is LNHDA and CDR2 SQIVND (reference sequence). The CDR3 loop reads CASSIRGQVLNQPQHF. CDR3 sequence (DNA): TGTGCCAGTAGTATAAGGGGACAGGTTTTAAATCAGCCCCAGCATTTT.

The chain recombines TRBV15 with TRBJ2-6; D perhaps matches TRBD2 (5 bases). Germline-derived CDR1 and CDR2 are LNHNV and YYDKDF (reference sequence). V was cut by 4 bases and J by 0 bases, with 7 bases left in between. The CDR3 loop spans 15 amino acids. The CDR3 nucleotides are TGTGCCACCAGCAACGGAGGCTCTGGGGCCAACGTCCTGACTTTC. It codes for CATSNGGSGANVLTF. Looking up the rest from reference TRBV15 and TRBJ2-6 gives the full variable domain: DAMVIQNPRYQVTQFGKPVTLSCSQTLNHNVMYWYQQKSSQAPKLLFHYYDKDFNNEADTPDNFQSRRPNTSFCFLDIRSPGLGDTAMYLCATSNGGSGANVLTFGAGSRLTVL.

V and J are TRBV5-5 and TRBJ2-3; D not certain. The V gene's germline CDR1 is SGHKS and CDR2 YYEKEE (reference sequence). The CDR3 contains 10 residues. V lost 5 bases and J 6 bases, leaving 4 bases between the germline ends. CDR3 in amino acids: CASSSDTQYF. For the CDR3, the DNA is TGTGCCAGCAGTTCCGATACGCAGTATTTT.

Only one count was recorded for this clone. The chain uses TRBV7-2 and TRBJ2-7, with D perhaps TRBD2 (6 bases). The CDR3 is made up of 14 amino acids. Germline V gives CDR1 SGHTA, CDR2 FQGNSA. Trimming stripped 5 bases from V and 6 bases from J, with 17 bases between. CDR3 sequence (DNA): TGTGCCAGCAGCCACGTTCTTATGGGGGGCGAGCAGTACTTC. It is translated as CASSHVLMGGEQYF.

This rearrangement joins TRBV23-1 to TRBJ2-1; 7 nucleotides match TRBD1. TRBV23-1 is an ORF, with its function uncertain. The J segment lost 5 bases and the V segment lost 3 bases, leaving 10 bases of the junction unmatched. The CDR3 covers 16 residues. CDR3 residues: CASSHTWTGEDNEQFF. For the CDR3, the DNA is TGCGCCAGCAGTCACACTTGGACAGGCGAAGACAATGAGCAGTTCTTC.

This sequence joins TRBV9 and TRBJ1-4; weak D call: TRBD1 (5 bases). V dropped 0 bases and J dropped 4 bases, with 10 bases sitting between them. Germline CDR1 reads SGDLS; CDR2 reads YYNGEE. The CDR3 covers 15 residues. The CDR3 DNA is TGTGCCAGCAGCGTAGATTGGGGCTATAATGAAAAACTGTTTTTT. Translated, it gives CASSVDWGYNEKLFF. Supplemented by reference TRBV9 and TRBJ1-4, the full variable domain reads DSGVTQTPKHLITATGQRVTLRCSPRSGDLSVYWYQQSLDQGLQFLIQYYNGEERAKGNILERFSAQQFPDLHSELNLSSLELGDSALYFCASSVDWGYNEKLFFGSGTQLSVL.

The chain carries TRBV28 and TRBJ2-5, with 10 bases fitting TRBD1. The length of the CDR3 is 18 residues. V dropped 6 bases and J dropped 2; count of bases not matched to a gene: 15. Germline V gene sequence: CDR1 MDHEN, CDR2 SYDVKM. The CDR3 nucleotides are TGTGCCAGCAGCTCCGTCCCGGGACAGGGGAGTGGACAAGAGACCCAGTACTTC. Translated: CASSSVPGQGSGQETQYF.

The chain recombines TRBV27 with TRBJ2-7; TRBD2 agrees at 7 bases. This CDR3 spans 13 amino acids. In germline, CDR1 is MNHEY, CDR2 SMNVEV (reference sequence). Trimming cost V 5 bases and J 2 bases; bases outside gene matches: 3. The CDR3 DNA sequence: TGTGCCAGCAGTCTGGGGACTACCTACGAGCAGTACTTC. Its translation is CASSLGTTYEQYF.

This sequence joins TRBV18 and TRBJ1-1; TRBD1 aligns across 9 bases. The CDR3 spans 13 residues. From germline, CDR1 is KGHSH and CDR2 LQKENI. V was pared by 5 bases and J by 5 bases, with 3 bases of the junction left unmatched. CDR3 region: CASSGQGRTEAFF. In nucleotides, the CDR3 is TGTGCCAGCTCAGGACAGGGGAGGACTGAAGCTTTCTTT.

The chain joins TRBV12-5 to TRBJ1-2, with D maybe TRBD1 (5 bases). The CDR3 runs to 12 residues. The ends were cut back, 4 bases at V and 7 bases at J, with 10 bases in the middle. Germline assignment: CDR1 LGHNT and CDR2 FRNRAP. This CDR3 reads CASGSKGTGYTF. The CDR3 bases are TGTGCTAGTGGTTCAAAAGGGACTGGCTACACCTTC.

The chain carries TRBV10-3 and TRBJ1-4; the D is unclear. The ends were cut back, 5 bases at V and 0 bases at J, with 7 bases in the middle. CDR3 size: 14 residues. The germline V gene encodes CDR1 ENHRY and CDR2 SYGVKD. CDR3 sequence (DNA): TGTGCCATCAGTCCTGCGGCAACTAATGAAAAACTGTTTTTT. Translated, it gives CAISPAATNEKLFF.

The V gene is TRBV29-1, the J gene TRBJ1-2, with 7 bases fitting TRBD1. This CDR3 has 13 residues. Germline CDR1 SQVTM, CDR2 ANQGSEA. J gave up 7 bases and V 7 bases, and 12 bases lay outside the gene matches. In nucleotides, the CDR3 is TGCAGCGAAAGTAACCGGGACAGCTCTGGCTACACCTTC. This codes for CSESNRDSSGYTF.

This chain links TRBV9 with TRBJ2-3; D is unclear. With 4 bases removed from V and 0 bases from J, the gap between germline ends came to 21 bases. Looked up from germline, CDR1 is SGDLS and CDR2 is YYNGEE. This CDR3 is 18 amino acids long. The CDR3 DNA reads TGTGCCAGCAGCCTTCCACTCGTCGGCAACCCTAGCACAGATACGCAGTATTTT. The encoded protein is CASSLPLVGNPSTDTQYF.

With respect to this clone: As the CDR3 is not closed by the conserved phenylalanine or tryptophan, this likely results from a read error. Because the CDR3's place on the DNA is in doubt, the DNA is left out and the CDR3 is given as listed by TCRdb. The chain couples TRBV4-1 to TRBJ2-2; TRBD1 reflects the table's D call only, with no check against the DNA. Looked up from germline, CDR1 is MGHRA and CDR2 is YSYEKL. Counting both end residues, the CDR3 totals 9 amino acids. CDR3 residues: CASSRQAPG.

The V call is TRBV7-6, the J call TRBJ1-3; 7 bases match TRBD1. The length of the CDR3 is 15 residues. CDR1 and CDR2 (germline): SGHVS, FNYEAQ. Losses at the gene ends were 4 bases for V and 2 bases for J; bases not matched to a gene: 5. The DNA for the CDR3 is TGTGCCAGCAGCTCGATCCAGGGGGCTGGAAACACCATATATTTT. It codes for CASSSIQGAGNTIYF.

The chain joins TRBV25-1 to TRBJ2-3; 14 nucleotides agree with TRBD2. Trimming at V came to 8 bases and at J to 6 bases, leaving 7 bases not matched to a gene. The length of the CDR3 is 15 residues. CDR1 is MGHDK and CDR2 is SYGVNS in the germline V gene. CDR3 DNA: TGTGCCAGCTCTGGGACTAGCGGGAGTGCTGATACGCAGTATTTT. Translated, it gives CASSGTSGSADTQYF.

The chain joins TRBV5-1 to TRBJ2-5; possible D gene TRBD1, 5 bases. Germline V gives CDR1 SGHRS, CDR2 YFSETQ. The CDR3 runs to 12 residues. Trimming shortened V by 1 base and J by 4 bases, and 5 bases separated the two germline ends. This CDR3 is CASSLTGETQYF. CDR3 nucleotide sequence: TGCGCCAGCAGCTTGACAGGAGAGACCCAGTACTTC.